What follows are 27 T cell receptor beta chains derived from one specimen sequenced in a study of pediatric ulcerative colitis (dated by TCRdb to between 2017 and 2020). Receptor libraries were prepared by the immunoSEQ multiplex PCR assay. TCRdb mirrors the immuneACCESS table, restricted to in-frame sequences. Some clones are absent from its copies; in checked studies, under half trace to an unresolved V gene, and the reason for the others is unknown. In this sample the table shows about 5,800 clones, 89% of which occur a single time. The ten largest clones capture 1.9% of the sample. The sample taken for sequencing was blood. The receptors here all came from a girl aged 5 to 17 who was a control in a study of pediatric ulcerative colitis.

This sequence joins TRBV28 and TRBJ1-5; D might be TRBD1 (5 bases). The CDR3 loop spans 15 amino acids. Germline assignment: CDR1 MDHEN and CDR2 SYDVKM. V was cut by 5 bases and J by 3 bases, with 14 bases left in between. The CDR3 loop is CASSPAQGNNQPQHF. The CDR3 DNA reads as TGTGCCAGCAGTCCCGCCCAGGGTAACAATCAGCCCCAGCATTTT.

This rearrangement joins TRBV19 to TRBJ1-2; D gene uncertain. The CDR3 runs to 16 residues. With 7 bases removed from V and 2 bases from J, the gap between germline ends came to 20 bases. Germline CDR1 reads LNHDA; CDR2 reads SQIVND (reference sequence). CDR3 DNA: TGTGCCAGTACCATGGCAGGTGCCCAACCAAACTATGGCTACACCTTC. This sequence encodes CASTMAGAQPNYGYTF.

V gene TRBV30 combines with J gene TRBJ1-1; D may be TRBD1 (6 bases). Germline V CDR1 and CDR2: GTSNPN, SVGIG (reference sequence). The ends were cut back, 3 bases at V and 0 bases at J, with 14 bases in the middle. There are 15 residues in the CDR3. The CDR3 bases are TGTGCCTGGAGCGATACAGGGAACATGAACACTGAAGCTTTCTTT. Protein sequence: CAWSDTGNMNTEAFF.

This chain uses TRBV9 with TRBJ2-1; TRBD2 agrees at 8 bases. This CDR3 contains 16 residues. Germline lookup yields CDR1 SGDLS and CDR2 YYNGEE. Germline trimming cut 3 bases from V and 0 bases from J; bases unmatched to any gene: 5. The CDR3 coding sequence is TGTGCCAGCAGCGGACTAGCGTGGAGCTCCTACAATGAGCAGTTCTTC. This encodes CASSGLAWSSYNEQFF.

The CDR3 DNA sequence: TGCGCCAGCAGCAAAACTAGCTTCCAATCCGAGCAGTACTTC. As protein: CASSKTSFQSEQYF. V is TRBV5-1 and J is TRBJ2-7; maybe TRBD2 (6 bases). V lost 4 bases to trimming and J lost 6 bases, with 17 bases between them. Germline values: CDR1 SGHRS, CDR2 YFSETQ. The CDR3 is 14 residues long.

The V gene is TRBV6-5, the J gene TRBJ2-7; TRBD1 agrees at 12 bases. Germline V gene lookup returns CDR1 MNHEY and CDR2 SVGAGI. CDR3 length equals 13 residues. Trimming at V came to 7 bases and at J to 6 bases, leaving 4 bases not matched to a gene. CDR3 residues: CASTGQGALEQYF. CDR3 sequence (DNA): TGTGCCAGCACGGGACAGGGGGCCCTCGAGCAGTACTTC.

V is TRBV6-5 and J is TRBJ2-7; 7 bases are a match to TRBD1. The CDR3 consists of 12 residues. The germline V gene has CDR1 MNHEY and CDR2 SVGAGI. Trimming cost V 6 bases and J 7 bases; bases outside gene matches: 6. The CDR3 region has the DNA TGTGCCAGCAGGACGACAGGGCATGAGCAGTACTTC. Translating gives CASRTTGHEQYF.

This clone was detected a few times. V is TRBV19 and J is TRBJ1-5; D is undetermined. In germline, CDR1 is LNHDA, CDR2 SQIVND (reference sequence). V was shortened by 0 bases and J by 6 bases, with 9 bases between the two germline ends. The CDR3 consists of 14 residues. CDR3 bases: TGTGCCAGTAGTATAGATCCGGGTCGTCAGCCCCAGCATTTT. Translating it yields CASSIDPGRQPQHF.

The chain has TRBV7-9 and TRBJ2-7; either TRBD1 or TRBD2 may fit D (5 bases each). The ends were cut back, 4 bases at V and 0 bases at J, with 10 bases in the middle. The CDR3 is made up of 14 amino acids. CDR1 and CDR2 from the germline V gene are SEHNR and FQNEAQ (reference sequence). The CDR3 spells CASSWGTNSYEQYF. For the CDR3, the DNA is TGTGCCAGCAGCTGGGGGACCAACTCCTACGAGCAGTACTTC.

The chain joins TRBV10-1 to TRBJ2-7; D possibly corresponds to TRBD2 (5 bases). Germline CDR1 WNHNN, CDR2 SYGVQD (reference sequence). Trimming left V 2 bases short and J 2 bases short, with 13 bases between. The CDR3 consists of 15 residues. The CDR3 DNA is TGCGCCAGCAGTGAGCGGAGGAATAGAACCTACGAGCAGTACTTC. Translating gives CASSERRNRTYEQYF.

This clone is a singleton in its sample. The CDR3 reads CASSGLNTGELFF. CDR3 nucleotide sequence: TGTGCCAGCAGTGGACTCAACACCGGGGAGCTGTTTTTT. The gene calls are TRBV2 and TRBJ2-2; D ambiguous. This CDR3 comprises 13 residues. CDR1 is SNHLY, CDR2 FYNNEI, per germline. Trimming left V 4 bases short and J 2 bases short, with 5 bases between. The entire variable domain, with the rest obtained from reference TRBV2 and TRBJ2-2, is as follows: EPEVTQTPSHQVTQMGQEVILRCVPISNHLYFYWYRQILGQKVEFLVSFYNNEISEKSEIFDDQFSVERPDGSNFTLKIRSTKLEDSAMYFCASSGLNTGELFFGEGSRLTVL.

The rearrangement uses TRBV19 and TRBJ2-7; no reliable D call. Germline V gene lookup returns CDR1 LNHDA and CDR2 SQIVND (reference sequence). V was shortened by 5 bases and J by 2 bases, with 10 bases between the two germline ends. The CDR3 contains 13 residues. The CDR3 DNA reads as TGTGCCAGTAGTCGGGCAGTAACCTACGAGCAGTACTTC. Translating it yields CASSRAVTYEQYF.

The chain carries TRBV30 and TRBJ2-1; TRBD2 aligns across 12 bases. The CDR3 length is 14 residues. Germline V gives CDR1 GTSNPN, CDR2 SVGIG (reference sequence). After removal of 0 bases from V and 13 bases from J, the junction contained 7 bases not matched to a gene. The CDR3 protein is CAWSVVLAGGPQFF. CDR3 nucleotide sequence: TGTGCCTGGAGTGTAGTTCTAGCGGGAGGGCCTCAGTTCTTC.

CDR3: CASSGGVSGGEQYF. The CDR3 DNA is TGTGCCAGCAGCGGAGGGGTTTCAGGCGGGGAGCAGTACTTC. The chain carries TRBV9 and TRBJ2-7; D may be TRBD1 or TRBD2 (5 bases each). This CDR3 has 14 amino acids. Trimming stripped 3 bases from V and 7 bases from J, with 17 bases between. CDR1 is SGDLS and CDR2 is YYNGEE in the germline V gene.

The V gene is TRBV6-6, the J gene TRBJ2-7; D possibly corresponds to TRBD2 (5 bases). CDR3 length equals 14 residues. Between the trimmed V and J ends, which lost 6 bases and 4 bases, there was a span of 16 bases. Per germline, CDR1 MNHNY and CDR2 SVGAGI (reference sequence). This CDR3 reads CASRRHIGGYEQYF. The CDR3 DNA sequence: TGTGCCAGCAGGCGACATATCGGCGGGTACGAGCAGTACTTC.

This clone was picked up a small number of times. The chain recombines TRBV5-4 with TRBJ1-2, with D tentatively TRBD1 (6 bases). The CDR3 covers 13 residues. Germline V gives CDR1 SGHNT, CDR2 YYREEE (reference sequence). V was trimmed by 0 bases and J by 5 bases, leaving 8 bases between them. The CDR3 coding sequence is TGTGCCAGCAGCTTGGACAGGGAGTATGGCTACACCTTC. It is translated as CASSLDREYGYTF.

J is TRBJ1-3 and V is TRBV6-5; no reliable D call. Germline lookup yields CDR1 MNHEY and CDR2 SVGAGI. Trimming pared 8 bases from V and 0 bases from J, leaving 8 bases between. The CDR3 runs 13 residues. The CDR3: CASRRVSGNTIYF. As DNA, the CDR3 is TGTGCCAGCCGACGGGTCTCTGGAAACACCATATATTTT.

This rearrangement joins TRBV7-9 to TRBJ2-1; D is undetermined. The germline V and J ends were trimmed by 5 bases and 9 bases, with 17 bases remaining between them. The CDR3 totals 14 residues. Germline V CDR1 and CDR2: SEHNR, FQNEAQ (reference sequence). CDR3 residues: CASSPPRQYGEQFF. CDR3 DNA sequence: TGTGCCAGCAGCCCACCAAGACAATATGGTGAGCAGTTCTTC. Based on the CDR3 plus reference TRBV7-9 and TRBJ2-1, the full variable domain is DTGVSQNPRHKITKRGQNVTFRCDPISEHNRLYWYRQTLGQGPEFLTYFQNEAQLEKSRLLSDRFSAERPKGSFSTLEIQRTEQGDSAMYLCASSPPRQYGEQFFGPGTRLTVL.

This sequence joins TRBV4-1 and TRBJ2-7; 7 positions match TRBD2. Trimming at V came to 4 bases and at J to 4 bases, leaving 13 bases not matched to a gene. The germline CDR1 and CDR2 sequences are MGHRA and YSYEKL. CDR3 size: 16 residues. CDR3 amino acids: CASSLDSGAGGYEQYF. The DNA of the CDR3 is TGCGCCAGCAGCCTCGACTCGGGCGCCGGGGGGTACGAGCAGTACTTC.

This clone occurred once. The chain joins TRBV18 to TRBJ2-1; 8 bases line up with TRBD1. Germline CDR1 KGHSH, CDR2 LQKENI. The CDR3 has 14 residues. The V segment lost 3 bases and the J segment 9 bases; nucleotides outside the gene matches: 7. The CDR3 protein is CASSPFDRGGEQFF. The CDR3 DNA follows: TGTGCCAGCTCACCTTTTGACAGGGGAGGTGAGCAGTTCTTC. Variable domain in full (rest from reference TRBV18 and TRBJ2-1): NAGVMQNPRHLVRRRGQEARLRCSPMKGHSHVYWYRQLPEEGLKFMVYLQKENIIDESGMPKERFSAEFPKEGPSILRIQQVVRGDSAAYFCASSPFDRGGEQFFGPGTRLTVL.

The chain carries TRBV15 and TRBJ2-7; 11 bases are shared with TRBD1. V was clipped by 3 bases and J by 0 bases; unmatched bases: 1. The CDR3 totals 15 residues. Germline loops: CDR1 LNHNV, CDR2 YYDKDF (reference sequence). CDR3 residues: CATSRGQGGSYEQYF. Written as DNA, the CDR3 is TGTGCCACCAGCAGGGGACAGGGGGGCTCCTACGAGCAGTACTTC. The complete variable domain, with remaining parts taken from reference TRBV15 and TRBJ2-7, reads DAMVIQNPRYQVTQFGKPVTLSCSQTLNHNVMYWYQQKSSQAPKLLFHYYDKDFNNEADTPDNFQSRRPNTSFCFLDIRSPGLGDTAMYLCATSRGQGGSYEQYFGPGTRLTVT.

This chain uses TRBV6-5 with TRBJ2-1; no clear D gene. The germline V gene encodes CDR1 MNHEY and CDR2 SVGAGI. The V end lost 4 bases, the J end lost 4 bases, and 8 bases lay between the germline ends. The CDR3 extends over 13 amino acids. CDR3 residues: CASSFDTYNEQFF. The CDR3 DNA follows: TGTGCCAGCAGTTTCGACACTTACAATGAGCAGTTCTTC.

This chain joins TRBV5-5 and TRBJ2-2, with 8 bases lining up with TRBD1. The CDR3 is made up of 16 amino acids. Per the germline V gene, CDR1 is SGHKS and CDR2 is YYEKEE (reference sequence). The ends lost 2 bases at V and 8 bases at J; junction bases unmatched: 11. The CDR3 DNA reads as TGTGCCAGCAGCTTTTGGACAGGGTCATTATCAGGGGAGCTGTTTTTT. The encoded protein is CASSFWTGSLSGELFF.

The genes are TRBV19 and TRBJ1-1, with TRBD1 identical over 8 bases. Trimming took 1 base from V and 8 from J; bases not matched to a gene: 9. Germline loops: CDR1 LNHDA, CDR2 SQIVND (reference sequence). The CDR3 contains 15 residues. Written as DNA, the CDR3 is TGTGCCAGTAGTATAGGAGGGACAGGTGCTCCCGAAGCTTTCTTT. Its protein is CASSIGGTGAPEAFF. The whole variable domain, remainder taken from reference TRBV19 and TRBJ1-1, is DGGITQSPKYLFRKEGQNVTLSCEQNLNHDAMYWYRQDPGQGLRLIYYSQIVNDFQKGDIAEGYSVSREKKESFPLTVTSAQKNPTAFYLCASSIGGTGAPEAFFGQGTRLTVV.

This clone has just one count. The rearrangement uses TRBV4-3 and TRBJ2-7; D possibly corresponds to TRBD1 (6 bases). Germline V gives CDR1 LGHNA, CDR2 YSLEER. The CDR3 spans 13 residues. Trimming removed 6 bases at V and 2 bases at J, with 11 bases between. CDR3 protein: CASSRDRTYEQYF. The CDR3, as DNA: TGCGCCAGCAGTCGCGACAGGACCTACGAGCAGTACTTC.

This clone has only one observation. The chain recombines TRBV28 with TRBJ2-1, with D possibly being TRBD2 (6 bases). Germline CDR1 MDHEN, CDR2 SYDVKM. V was pared by 6 bases and J by 8 bases, with 29 bases between. This CDR3 has 18 residues. The CDR3 nucleotides are TGTGCCAGCAGAGAATATTTGCCCGGGACTCCAACCGGCTATGAGCAGTTCTTC. As protein: CASREYLPGTPTGYEQFF.

This rearrangement joins TRBV10-1 to TRBJ2-1; 10 nucleotides agree with TRBD2. V lost 4 bases, J lost 2 bases, and 2 bases stayed unmatched. This CDR3 is built from 15 residues. From germline, CDR1 is WNHNN and CDR2 SYGVQD (reference sequence). The CDR3 DNA is TGCGCCAGCAGTGGAAGCGGGAGGGCCTACAATGAGCAGTTCTTC. It codes for CASSGSGRAYNEQFF.